Listed below are T cell receptor beta chains from one sample, sequenced in a study of CD8 T cells in Susac syndrome. TCRdb redid the calling of the immunoSEQ multiplex PCR reads with MiXCR, one entry per CDR3 protein. The sample includes around 270,000 distinct CDR3 sequences, 75% to 90% seen only once; the top ten take less than 0.2%. Sequences were obtained from CD8+ T cells from PBMCs. All receptors derive from a human donor with multiple sclerosis. Each CDR3 is given with its conserved first and last residue. A D gene is named only where the DNA matches it firmly. Some rows have no size entry. The others give once, few or many, or a class for an expanded clone.

d_call | j_call | v_call | clone_size | cdr3_aa | cdr3_nt
. | TRBJ1-6 | TRBV13 | . | CASSSGRAALHF | TGTGCCAGCAGCTCAGGCAGGGCGGCCCTCCACTTT
. | TRBJ2-1 | TRBV12-3/TRBV12-4 | . | CASTPGGGNEQFF | TGTGCCAGCACCCCTGGCGGCGGAAATGAGCAGTTCTTC
TRBD2 | TRBJ2-3 | TRBV4-3 | once | CASSQVSSGSTDTQYF | TGCGCCAGCAGCCAAGTTTCTAGCGGTAGCACAGATACGCAGTATTTT
TRBD2 | TRBJ2-2 | TRBV11-2 | . | CASSSRSQWTSGGNTGELFF | TGTGCCAGCAGCTCCCGTTCCCAATGGACTAGCGGGGGGAACACCGGGGAGCTGTTTTTT
TRBD1 | TRBJ2-7 | TRBV3-1 | . | CASSRDRGDSYEQYF | TGTGCCAGCAGCCGGGACAGGGGGGACTCCTACGAGCAGTACTTC
TRBD2 | TRBJ2-2 | TRBV14 | . | CASSQLLAGVGTGELFF | TGTGCCAGCAGCCAACTCCTAGCGGGAGTAGGGACCGGGGAGCTGTTTTTT
TRBD2 | TRBJ2-3 | TRBV9 | . | CASSAGLVTDTQYF | TGTGCCAGCAGCGCCGGACTAGTCACAGATACGCAGTATTTT
. | TRBJ2-1 | TRBV7-3 | . | CASGTSGYSYNEQFF | TGTGCCAGCGGAACGTCGGGTTATTCCTACAATGAGCAGTTCTTC
TRBD2 | TRBJ2-7 | TRBV30 | . | CAWSGGGVTYEQYF | TGTGCCTGGAGCGGCGGGGGTGTGACCTACGAGCAGTACTTC
TRBD2 | TRBJ2-7 | TRBV13 | . | CASSPSGLAGAAGTYEQYF | TGTGCCAGCAGCCCCTCGGGACTAGCGGGAGCGGCTGGTACTTACGAGCAGTACTTC
. | TRBJ2-1 | TRBV4-3 | . | CASSQDPSGPYNEQFF | TGCGCCAGCAGCCAAGATCCGAGCGGGCCCTACAATGAGCAGTTCTTC
TRBD2 | TRBJ2-2 | TRBV9 | . | CASELAGTGELFF | TGTGCCAGCGAGCTAGCGGGTACCGGGGAGCTGTTTTTT
. | TRBJ2-5 | TRBV12-3/TRBV12-4 | . | CASSTGARGTQYF | TGTGCCAGCAGTACCGGGGCCCGGGGGACCCAGTACTTC
TRBD1 | TRBJ2-5 | TRBV29-1 | . | CSVITGDQETQYF | TGCAGCGTTATAACAGGGGATCAAGAGACCCAGTACTTC
TRBD1 | TRBJ1-5 | TRBV20-1 | . | CSARDSRDRVPQHF | TGCAGTGCTAGAGATTCCCGGGACAGGGTGCCCCAGCATTTT
. | TRBJ1-5 | TRBV24-1 | . | CATSEPRFGHSNQPQHF | TGTGCCACCAGTGAGCCCCGATTCGGACATAGCAATCAGCCCCAGCATTTT
. | TRBJ2-3 | TRBV7-2 | once | CASSLVTMDTQYF | TGTGCCAGCAGCTTAGTAACGATGGATACGCAGTATTTT
. | TRBJ2-7 | TRBV4-3 | . | CASSQEEGLSYEQYF | TGCGCCAGCAGCCAAGAGGAGGGCCTCTCGTACGAGCAGTACTTC
TRBD2 | TRBJ2-3 | TRBV5-4 | . | CASSAGLAGVTDTQYF | TGTGCCAGCAGCGCCGGACTAGCGGGGGTCACAGATACGCAGTATTTT
. | TRBJ2-2 | TRBV12-3/TRBV12-4 | . | CASRDDFTGELFF | TGTGCCAGCAGGGACGACTTCACCGGGGAGCTGTTTTTT
TRBD1 | TRBJ2-1 | TRBV6-5 | . | CASSSAWTGRNNEQFF | TGTGCCAGCAGTTCGGCCTGGACAGGGAGGAACAATGAGCAGTTCTTC
. | TRBJ1-2 | TRBV3-1 | . | CASSQDKDGYTF | TGTGCCAGCAGCCAAGACAAGGACGGCTACACCTTC
TRBD1 | TRBJ1-2 | TRBV12-3/TRBV12-4 | once | CASSLPGQGDYGYTF | TGTGCCAGCAGTTTACCAGGACAGGGGGACTATGGCTACACCTTC
. | TRBJ2-3 | TRBV11-2 | . | CASSTEADTQYF | TGTGCCAGCAGCACCGAGGCTGATACGCAGTATTTT
TRBD1 | TRBJ2-2 | TRBV28 | . | CATTGTGLPWSPGELFF | TGTGCCACGACCGGGACAGGGCTTCCGTGGTCGCCCGGGGAGCTGTTTTTT
TRBD1 | TRBJ2-5 | TRBV12-3/TRBV12-4 | . | CASRAGTGGREGATQYF | TGTGCCAGCAGAGCCGGGACAGGGGGCAGGGAGGGGGCGACCCAGTACTTC
. | TRBJ2-7 | TRBV6-5 | . | CASTSGVHEQYF | TGTGCCAGCACTTCGGGTGTCCACGAGCAGTACTTC
TRBD1 | TRBJ2-2 | TRBV6-2/TRBV6-3 | . | CASSSGQGSTGELFF | TGTGCCAGCAGTTCGGGACAGGGGAGCACCGGGGAGCTGTTTTTT
. | TRBJ2-1 | TRBV2 | . | CASSPGTTLGGEQFF | TGTGCCAGCAGTCCCGGGACAACCCTTGGGGGTGAGCAGTTCTTC
. | TRBJ1-1 | TRBV10-3 | . | CAISESLGGGPNTEAFF | TGTGCCATCAGTGAGTCGCTGGGCGGAGGTCCGAACACTGAAGCTTTCTTT
. | TRBJ1-5 | TRBV25-1 | . | CASSERLFNQPQHF | TGTGCCAGCAGTGAAAGGCTATTCAATCAGCCCCAGCATTTT
. | TRBJ1-4 | TRBV20-1 | . | CSARDGGRDVEKLFF | TGCAGTGCTAGAGATGGCGGCAGGGATGTCGAAAAACTGTTTTTT
. | TRBJ1-4 | TRBV4-1 | once | CASSHLGWLGNEKLFF | TGCGCCAGCAGCCACCTTGGATGGCTGGGTAATGAAAAACTGTTTTTT
TRBD1 | TRBJ2-7 | TRBV5-1 | once | CASSLGQGITYEQYF | TGCGCCAGCAGCTTGGGACAGGGGATCACCTACGAGCAGTACTTC
. | TRBJ1-3 | TRBV12-3/TRBV12-4 | . | CASSTALSGNTIYF | TGTGCCAGCAGTACCGCTCTCTCTGGAAACACCATATATTTT
TRBD2 | TRBJ2-5 | TRBV11-1 | . | CASSPGGGTVETQYF | TGTGCCAGCAGCCCCGGGGGAGGGACCGTCGAGACCCAGTACTTC
. | TRBJ2-2 | TRBV19 | . | CASSLTGSTGELFF | TGTGCCAGTAGCCTAACAGGGTCCACCGGGGAGCTGTTTTTT
TRBD1 | TRBJ2-7 | TRBV20-1 | . | CSATGTGTSYEQYF | TGCAGTGCTACCGGGACAGGGACATCCTACGAGCAGTACTTC
. | TRBJ1-4 | TRBV6-5 | . | CASSYYGGENEKLFF | TGTGCCAGCAGTTATTACGGAGGTGAAAATGAAAAACTGTTTTTT
. | TRBJ2-7 | TRBV9 | . | CASSLHGDPYEQYF | TGTGCCAGCAGCCTCCACGGGGACCCCTACGAGCAGTACTTC